The T cell receptor beta chain described here comes from a study of T cells in Graves' hyperthyroidism and ophthalmopathy. About the research overall: Upon initial diagnosis and before any treatment, peripheral blood was collected.

Whole-study results and caveats: Through a model of 13 V-J features, ophthalmopathy was separated from stable hyperthyroidism.

Only a few counts were recorded for this clonotype. Its antigen is undetermined. The patients, who ranged from 18 to 65 in age, presented with newly diagnosed hyperthyroidism lasting under 2 months. Using RNA transcripts as the source, TCR beta CDR3 regions were amplified. First-round RT-PCR targeting the TCR CDR3 was performed with the HTBI primer set. TCRdb reprocessed the multiplex PCR reads with MiXCR, giving one entry per CDR3 protein. The sample holds fewer than 400,000 distinct CDR3 sequences, more than 15% seen once. The CDR3 is made up of 15 amino acids. Trimming removed 5 bases from V and 5 bases from J, with 13 bases in between. Germline V lookup: CDR1 MDHEN, CDR2 SYDVKM.

Sequenced material: blood. This chain connects TRBV28 to TRBJ1-6, with D uncertain. The sequence came from a young woman with Graves' hyperthyroidism that later progressed to Graves' ophthalmopathy. The CDR3 protein is CASSRLETHNSPLHF. CDR3 nucleotides: TGTGCCAGCAGTCGGTTGGAAACCCATAATTCACCCCTCCACTTT.